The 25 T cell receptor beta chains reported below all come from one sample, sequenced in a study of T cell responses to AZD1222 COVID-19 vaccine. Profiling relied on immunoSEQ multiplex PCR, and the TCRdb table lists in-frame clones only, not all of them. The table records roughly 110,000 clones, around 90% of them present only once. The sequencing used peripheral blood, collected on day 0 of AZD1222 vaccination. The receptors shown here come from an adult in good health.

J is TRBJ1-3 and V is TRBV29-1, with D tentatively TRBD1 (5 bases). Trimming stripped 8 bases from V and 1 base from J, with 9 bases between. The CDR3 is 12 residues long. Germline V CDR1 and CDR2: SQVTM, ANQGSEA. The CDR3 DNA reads TGCAGCTGCGGGGCTTCTGGAAACACCATATATTTT. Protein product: CSCGASGNTIYF.

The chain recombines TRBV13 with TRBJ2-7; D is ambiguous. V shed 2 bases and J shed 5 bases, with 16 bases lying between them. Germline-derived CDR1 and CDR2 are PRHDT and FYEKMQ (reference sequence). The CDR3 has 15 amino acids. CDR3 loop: CASSLNPTLRNEQYF. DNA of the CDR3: TGTGCCAGCAGCTTAAATCCCACACTACGCAACGAGCAGTACTTC.

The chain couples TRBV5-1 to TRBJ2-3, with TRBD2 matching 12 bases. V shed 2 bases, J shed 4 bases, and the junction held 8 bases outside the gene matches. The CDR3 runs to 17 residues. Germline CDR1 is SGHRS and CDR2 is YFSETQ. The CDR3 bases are TGCGCCAGCAGCTTACCTAGCGGGGGGGCCGGGGCAGATACGCAGTATTTT. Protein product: CASSLPSGGAGADTQYF.

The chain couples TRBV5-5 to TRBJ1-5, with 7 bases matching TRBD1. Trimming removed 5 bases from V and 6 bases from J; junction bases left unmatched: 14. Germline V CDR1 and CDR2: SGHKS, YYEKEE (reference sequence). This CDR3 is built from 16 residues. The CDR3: CASSSSRTGQGQPQHF. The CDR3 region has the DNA TGTGCCAGCAGTTCGAGCCGGACAGGCCAAGGTCAGCCCCAGCATTTT.

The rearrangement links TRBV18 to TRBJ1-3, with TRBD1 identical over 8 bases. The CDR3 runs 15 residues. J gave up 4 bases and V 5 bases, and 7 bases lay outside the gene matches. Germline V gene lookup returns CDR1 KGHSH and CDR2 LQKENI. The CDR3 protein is CASSVNRGTGNTIYF. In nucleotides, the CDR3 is TGTGCCAGCTCAGTCAACAGGGGGACGGGAAACACCATATATTTT.

CDR3 amino acids: CAWRPPDRATDTQYF. Written as DNA, the CDR3 is TGTGCCTGGAGACCTCCGGACAGGGCCACAGATACGCAGTATTTT. The rearrangement uses TRBV30 and TRBJ2-3, with TRBD1 matching over 8 bases. The V gene's germline CDR1 is GTSNPN and CDR2 SVGIG (reference sequence). CDR3 length: 15 residues. Trimming removed 3 bases from V and 2 bases from J; junction bases left unmatched: 7.

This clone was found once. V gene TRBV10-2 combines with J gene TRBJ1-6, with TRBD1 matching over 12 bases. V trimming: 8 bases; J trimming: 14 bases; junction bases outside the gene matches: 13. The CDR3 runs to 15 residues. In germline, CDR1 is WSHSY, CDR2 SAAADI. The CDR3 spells CASGESGTGGRALHF. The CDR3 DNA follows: TGCGCCAGCGGAGAGAGTGGGACAGGGGGCCGAGCCCTCCACTTT.

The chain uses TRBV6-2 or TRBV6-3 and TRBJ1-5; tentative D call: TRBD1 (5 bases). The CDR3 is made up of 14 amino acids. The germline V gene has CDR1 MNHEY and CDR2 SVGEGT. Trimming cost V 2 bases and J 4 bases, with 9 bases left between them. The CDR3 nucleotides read TGTGCCAGCAGTTACCAGGGACCGAATCAGCCCCAGCATTTT. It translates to CASSYQGPNQPQHF.

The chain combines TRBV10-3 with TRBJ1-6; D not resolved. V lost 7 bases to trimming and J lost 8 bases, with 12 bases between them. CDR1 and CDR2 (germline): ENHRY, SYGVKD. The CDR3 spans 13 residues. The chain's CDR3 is CAIMGSIDSPLHF. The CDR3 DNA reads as TGTGCCATCATGGGCAGCATTGATTCACCCCTCCACTTT.

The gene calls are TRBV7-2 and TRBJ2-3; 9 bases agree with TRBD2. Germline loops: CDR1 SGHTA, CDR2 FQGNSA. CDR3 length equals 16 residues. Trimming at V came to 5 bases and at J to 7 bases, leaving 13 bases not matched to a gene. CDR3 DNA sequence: TGTGCCAGCAGCCATAATTTCGCGGGGGGGGGCCATACGCAGTATTTT. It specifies CASSHNFAGGGHTQYF.

The CDR3 DNA sequence: TGTGCCAGCTCACTCCTACCCATGGGAACTAATGAAAAACTGTTTTTT. As protein: CASSLLPMGTNEKLFF. This chain joins TRBV18 and TRBJ1-4; D gene unclear. The germline CDR1 and CDR2 sequences are KGHSH and LQKENI. Trimming cost V 4 bases and J 1 base, with 13 bases left between them. The CDR3 contains 16 residues.

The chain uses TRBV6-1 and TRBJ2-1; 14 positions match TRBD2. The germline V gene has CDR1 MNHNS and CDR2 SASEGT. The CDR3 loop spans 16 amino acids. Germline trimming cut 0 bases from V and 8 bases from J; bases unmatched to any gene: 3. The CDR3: CASSEAGTSGGYEQFF. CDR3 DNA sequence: TGTGCCAGCAGTGAAGCGGGGACTAGCGGGGGTTATGAGCAGTTCTTC.

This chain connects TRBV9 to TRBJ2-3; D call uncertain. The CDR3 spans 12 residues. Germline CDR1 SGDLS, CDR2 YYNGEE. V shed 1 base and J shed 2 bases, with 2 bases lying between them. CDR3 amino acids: CASSVSTDTQYF. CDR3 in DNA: TGTGCCAGCAGCGTATCCACAGATACGCAGTATTTT. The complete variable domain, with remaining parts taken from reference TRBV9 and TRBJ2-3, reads DSGVTQTPKHLITATGQRVTLRCSPRSGDLSVYWYQQSLDQGLQFLIQYYNGEERAKGNILERFSAQQFPDLHSELNLSSLELGDSALYFCASSVSTDTQYFGPGTRLTVL.

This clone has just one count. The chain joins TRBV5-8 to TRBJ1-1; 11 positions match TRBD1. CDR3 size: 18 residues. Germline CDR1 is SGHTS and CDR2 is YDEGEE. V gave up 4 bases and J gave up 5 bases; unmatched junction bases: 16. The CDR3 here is CASSPRGGRDRGKTEAFF. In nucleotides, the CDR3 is TGTGCCAGCAGCCCTAGGGGAGGGAGGGACAGGGGGAAGACTGAAGCTTTCTTT.

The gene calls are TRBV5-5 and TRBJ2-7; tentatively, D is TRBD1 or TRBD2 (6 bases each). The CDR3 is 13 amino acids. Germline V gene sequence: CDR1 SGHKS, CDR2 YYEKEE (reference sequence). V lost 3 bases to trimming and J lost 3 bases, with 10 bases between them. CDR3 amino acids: CASSSGGGYEQYF. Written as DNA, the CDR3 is TGTGCCAGCAGCTCCGGGGGCGGCTACGAGCAGTACTTC. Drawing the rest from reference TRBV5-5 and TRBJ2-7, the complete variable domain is DAGVTQSPTHLIKTRGQQVTLRCSPISGHKSVSWYQQVLGQGPQFIFQYYEKEERGRGNFPDRFSARQFPNYSSELNVNALLLGDSALYLCASSSGGGYEQYFGPGTRLTVT.

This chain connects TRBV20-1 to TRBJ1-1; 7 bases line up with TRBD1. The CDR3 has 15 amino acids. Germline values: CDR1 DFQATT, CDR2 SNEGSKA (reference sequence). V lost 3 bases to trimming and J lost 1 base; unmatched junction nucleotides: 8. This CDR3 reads CSASLGGRKNTEAFF. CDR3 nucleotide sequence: TGCAGTGCTAGTTTAGGGGGCAGGAAGAACACTGAAGCTTTCTTT.

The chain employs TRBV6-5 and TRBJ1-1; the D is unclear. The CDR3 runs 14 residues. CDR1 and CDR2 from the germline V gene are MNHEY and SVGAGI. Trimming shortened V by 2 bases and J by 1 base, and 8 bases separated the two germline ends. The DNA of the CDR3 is TGTGCCAGCAGTTACGCAAGGGCGAACACTGAAGCTTTCTTT. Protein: CASSYARANTEAFF.

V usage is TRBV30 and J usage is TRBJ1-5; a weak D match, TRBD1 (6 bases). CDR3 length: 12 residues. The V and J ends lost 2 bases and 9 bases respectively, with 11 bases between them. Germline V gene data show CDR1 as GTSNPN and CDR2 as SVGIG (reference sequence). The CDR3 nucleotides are TGTGCCTGGAGTTTACAGGGTCTGCCCCAGCATTTT. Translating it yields CAWSLQGLPQHF.

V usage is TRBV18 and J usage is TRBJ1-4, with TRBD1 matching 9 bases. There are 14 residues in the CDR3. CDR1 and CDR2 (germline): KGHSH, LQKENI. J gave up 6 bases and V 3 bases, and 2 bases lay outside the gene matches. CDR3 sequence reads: CASSPDRGDEKLFF. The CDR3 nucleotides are TGTGCCAGCTCACCCGACAGGGGGGATGAAAAACTGTTTTTT.

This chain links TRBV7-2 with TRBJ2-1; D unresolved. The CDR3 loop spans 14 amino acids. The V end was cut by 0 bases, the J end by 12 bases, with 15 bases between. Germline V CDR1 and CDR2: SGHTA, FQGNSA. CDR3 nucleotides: TGTGCCAGCAGCTTAGCAGGATCGAGTATGGGGCAGTTCTTC. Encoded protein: CASSLAGSSMGQFF.

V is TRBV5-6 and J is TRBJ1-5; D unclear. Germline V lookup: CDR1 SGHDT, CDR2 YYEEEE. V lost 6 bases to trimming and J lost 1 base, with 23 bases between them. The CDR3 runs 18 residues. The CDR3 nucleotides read TGTGCCAGCATCCCGAGGTACTTGACCGGAAGAAGCAATCAGCCCCAGCATTTT. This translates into CASIPRYLTGRSNQPQHF.

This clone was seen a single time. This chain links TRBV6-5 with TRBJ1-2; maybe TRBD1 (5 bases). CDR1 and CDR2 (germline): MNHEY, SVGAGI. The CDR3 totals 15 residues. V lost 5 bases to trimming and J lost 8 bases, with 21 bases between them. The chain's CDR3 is CASSPRQGGEGGYTF. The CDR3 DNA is TGTGCCAGCAGTCCCCGTCAAGGCGGCGAGGGGGGCTACACCTTC.

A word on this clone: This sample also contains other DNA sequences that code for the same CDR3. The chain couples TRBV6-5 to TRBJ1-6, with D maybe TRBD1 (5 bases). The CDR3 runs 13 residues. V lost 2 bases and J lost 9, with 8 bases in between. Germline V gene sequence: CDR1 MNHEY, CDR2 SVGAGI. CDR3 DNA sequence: TGTGCCAGCAGTTACAGGGGCGGTTCACCCCTCCACTTT. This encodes CASSYRGGSPLHF.

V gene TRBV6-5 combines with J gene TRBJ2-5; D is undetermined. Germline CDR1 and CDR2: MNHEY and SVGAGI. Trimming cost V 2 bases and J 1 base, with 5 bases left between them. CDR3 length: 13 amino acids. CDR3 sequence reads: CASSYRVQETQYF. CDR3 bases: TGTGCCAGCAGTTACAGGGTCCAAGAGACCCAGTACTTC.

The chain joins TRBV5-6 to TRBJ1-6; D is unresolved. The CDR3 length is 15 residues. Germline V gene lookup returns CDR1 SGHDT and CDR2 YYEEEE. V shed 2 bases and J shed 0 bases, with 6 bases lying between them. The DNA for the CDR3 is TGTGCCAGCAGCTTACGTAGCTCCTATAATTCACCCCTCCACTTT. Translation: CASSLRSSYNSPLHF.